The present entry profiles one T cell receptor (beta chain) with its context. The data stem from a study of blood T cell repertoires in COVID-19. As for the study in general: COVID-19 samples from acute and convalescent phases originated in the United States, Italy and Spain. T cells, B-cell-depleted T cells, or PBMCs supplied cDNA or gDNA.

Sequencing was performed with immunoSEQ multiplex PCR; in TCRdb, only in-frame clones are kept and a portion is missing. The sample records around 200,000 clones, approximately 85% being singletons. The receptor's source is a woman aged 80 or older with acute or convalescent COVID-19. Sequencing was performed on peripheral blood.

The CDR3 is CASSLVGAGGSSWAYEQYF. CDR3 nucleotide sequence: TGTGCCAGCAGCTTAGTCGGGGCGGGGGGATCTTCCTGGGCTTACGAGCAGTACTTC. V usage is TRBV11-2 and J usage is TRBJ2-7; 8 positions agree with TRBD2. The junction had 18 bases not matched to a gene; V was cut back by 1 base and J by 4 bases. CDR1 and CDR2 (germline): SGHAT, FQNNGV. The CDR3 loop spans 19 amino acids.